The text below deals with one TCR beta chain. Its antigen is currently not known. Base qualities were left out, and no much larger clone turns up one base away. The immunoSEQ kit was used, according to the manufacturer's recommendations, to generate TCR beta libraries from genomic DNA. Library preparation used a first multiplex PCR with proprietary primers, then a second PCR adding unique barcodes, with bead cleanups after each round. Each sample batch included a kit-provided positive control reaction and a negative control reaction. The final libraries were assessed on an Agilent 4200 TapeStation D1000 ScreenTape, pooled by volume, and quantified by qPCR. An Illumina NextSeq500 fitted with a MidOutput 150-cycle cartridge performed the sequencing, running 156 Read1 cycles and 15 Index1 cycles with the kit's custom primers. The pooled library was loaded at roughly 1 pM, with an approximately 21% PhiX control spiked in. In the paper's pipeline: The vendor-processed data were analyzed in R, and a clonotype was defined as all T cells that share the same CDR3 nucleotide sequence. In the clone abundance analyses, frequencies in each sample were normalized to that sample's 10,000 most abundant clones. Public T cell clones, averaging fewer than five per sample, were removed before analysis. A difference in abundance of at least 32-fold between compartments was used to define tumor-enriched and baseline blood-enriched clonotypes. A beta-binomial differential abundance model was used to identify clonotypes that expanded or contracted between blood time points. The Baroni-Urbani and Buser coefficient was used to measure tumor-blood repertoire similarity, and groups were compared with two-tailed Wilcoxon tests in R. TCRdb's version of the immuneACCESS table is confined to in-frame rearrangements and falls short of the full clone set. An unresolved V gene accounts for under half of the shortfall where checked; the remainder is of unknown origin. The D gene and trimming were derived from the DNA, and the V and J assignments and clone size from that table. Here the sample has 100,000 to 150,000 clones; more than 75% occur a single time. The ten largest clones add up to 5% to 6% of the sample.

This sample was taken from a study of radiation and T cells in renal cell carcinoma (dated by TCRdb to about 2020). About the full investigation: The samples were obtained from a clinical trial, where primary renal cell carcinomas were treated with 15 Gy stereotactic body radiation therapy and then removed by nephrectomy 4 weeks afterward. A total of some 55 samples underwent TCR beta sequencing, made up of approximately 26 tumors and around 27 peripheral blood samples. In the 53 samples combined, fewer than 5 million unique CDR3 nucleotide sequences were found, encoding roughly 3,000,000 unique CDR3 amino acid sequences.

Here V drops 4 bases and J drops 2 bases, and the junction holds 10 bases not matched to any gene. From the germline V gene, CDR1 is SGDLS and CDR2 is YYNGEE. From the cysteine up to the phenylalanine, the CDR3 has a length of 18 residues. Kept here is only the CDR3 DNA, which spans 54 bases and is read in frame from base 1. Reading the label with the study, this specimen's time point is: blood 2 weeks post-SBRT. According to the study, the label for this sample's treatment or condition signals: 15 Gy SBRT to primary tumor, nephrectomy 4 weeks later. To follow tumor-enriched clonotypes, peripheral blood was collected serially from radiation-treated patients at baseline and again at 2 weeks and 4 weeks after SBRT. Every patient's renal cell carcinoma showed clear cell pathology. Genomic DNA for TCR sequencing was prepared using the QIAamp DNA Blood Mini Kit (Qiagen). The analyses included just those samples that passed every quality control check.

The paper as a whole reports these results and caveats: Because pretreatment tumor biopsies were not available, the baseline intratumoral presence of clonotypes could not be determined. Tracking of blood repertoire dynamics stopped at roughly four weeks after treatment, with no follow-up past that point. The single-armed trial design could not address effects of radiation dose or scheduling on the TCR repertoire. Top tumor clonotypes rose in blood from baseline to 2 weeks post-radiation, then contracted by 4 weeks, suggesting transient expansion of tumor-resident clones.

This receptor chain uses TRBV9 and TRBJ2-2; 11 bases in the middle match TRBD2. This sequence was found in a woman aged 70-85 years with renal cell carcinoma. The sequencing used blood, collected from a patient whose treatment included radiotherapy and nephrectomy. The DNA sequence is TGTGCCAGCAGCCCAGGGGCTAGCGGGGGGCCCAACACCGGGGAGCTGTTTTTT. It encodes CASSPGASGGPNTGELFF.